This T cell receptor (beta chain) originates from a study of T cell repertoires in aging, cancer and after chemotherapy. Study-level results: Healthy donors lost TCR diversity with age mainly through richness, cancer patients through richness and evenness.

Multiplex touch-down PCR with TRB-A/B primers amplified rearranged V-D-J TRB sequences. TCRdb analysed the multiplex PCR reads with MiXCR anew, one entry per CDR3 protein. The table lists around 12,000 distinct CDR3 sequences, about 25% of them singletons, with about 52% in the top ten. CDR1 and CDR2 (germline): DFQATT, SNEGSKA (reference sequence). V was pared by 2 bases and J by 2 bases, with 14 bases between. This CDR3 comprises 15 residues. In the case of this clonotype: Its specificity is not known.

TCR beta rearrangements were amplified from peripheral blood genomic DNA. This sequence joins TRBV20-1 and TRBJ2-3, with a possible D match to TRBD2 (6 bases). The receptor was isolated from a human donor in good health. Sequencing used blood. CDR3 sequence reads: CSARSGRGDTDTQYF. CDR3 sequence (DNA): TGCAGTGCTAGAAGTGGGCGGGGCGACACAGATACGCAGTATTTT.